What follows are 18 T cell receptor beta chains derived from one specimen sequenced in a study of T cell repertoires in cytomegalovirus infection. TCRdb fed the reads into MiXCR, producing one record per CDR3 protein. The sample lists about 140,000 distinct CDR3 sequences, approximately 5.9% seen once, with more than 15% in the top ten. The sample consisted of PBMCs. These receptors were obtained from a human donor in good health (CMV status not recorded). Some clones in this sample may be carry-over from other donors' samples.

There are a few counts of this clonotype. This chain connects TRBV28 to TRBJ2-1; the match to TRBD1 covers 8 bases. This CDR3 region has 13 residues. J gave up 4 bases and V 7 bases, and 3 bases lay outside the gene matches. Germline V gives CDR1 MDHEN, CDR2 SYDVKM. The CDR3 DNA sequence: TGTGCCAGCAATCAGGGGGCTTACAATGAGCAGTTCTTC. This codes for CASNQGAYNEQFF.

This clonotype has a count of ten or more. The V gene is TRBV7-2, the J gene TRBJ2-7; 7 bases map to TRBD2. Unmatched junction bases numbered 9, after V lost 8 bases and J lost 2 bases. The V gene's germline CDR1 is SGHTA and CDR2 FQGNSA. The CDR3 sequence is 14 residues long. CDR3 loop: CASSSHGGAYEQYF. The CDR3 DNA follows: TGTGCCAGCTCGAGCCATGGGGGGGCCTACGAGCAGTACTTC. Variable domain in full (rest from reference TRBV7-2 and TRBJ2-7): GAGVSQSPSNKVTEKGKDVELRCDPISGHTALYWYRQSLGQGLEFLIYFQGNSAPDKSGLPSDRFSAERTGGSVSTLTIQRTQQEDSAVYLCASSSHGGAYEQYFGPGTRLTVT.

This clonotype was picked up a small number of times. V gene TRBV6-2 or TRBV6-3 combines with J gene TRBJ1-5; D may be TRBD1 (6 bases). The CDR3 is 15 amino acids. Trimming took 6 bases from V and 0 from J, leaving 12 bases between them. CDR1 and CDR2 from the germline V gene are MNHEY and SVGEGT. Written as DNA, the CDR3 is TGTGCCAGCAGATCCAGGGGTTATAGCAATCAGCCCCAGCATTTT. Residues: CASRSRGYSNQPQHF.

Many counts were recorded for this clonotype. This rearrangement joins TRBV7-2 to TRBJ2-2; maybe TRBD1 (6 bases). CDR1 is SGHTA, CDR2 FQGNSA, per germline. CDR3 size: 15 residues. Trimming cost V 1 base and J 1 base, with 7 bases left between them. The CDR3 bases are TGTGCCAGCAGCTTAGTGACAGGGAACACCGGGGAGCTGTTTTTT. Translation: CASSLVTGNTGELFF.

This clonotype was observed at least ten times. The V and J genes are TRBV7-2 and TRBJ2-7; the match to TRBD2 covers 8 bases. V gave up 2 bases and J gave up 4 bases; unmatched junction bases: 7. The germline V gene has CDR1 SGHTA and CDR2 FQGNSA. This CDR3 region has 15 residues. The DNA of the CDR3 is TGTGCCAGCAGCTTAATCCGGGGGGGCCAGTACGAGCAGTACTTC. The encoded protein is CASSLIRGGQYEQYF. The full variable domain, with the rest looked up from reference TRBV7-2 and TRBJ2-7, is GAGVSQSPSNKVTEKGKDVELRCDPISGHTALYWYRQSLGQGLEFLIYFQGNSAPDKSGLPSDRFSAERTGGSVSTLTIQRTQQEDSAVYLCASSLIRGGQYEQYFGPGTRLTVT.

This clonotype was observed a handful of times. The chain uses TRBV7-9 and TRBJ1-2; D might be TRBD1 (6 bases). CDR3 length: 15 amino acids. V was cut by 5 bases and J by 0 bases, with 13 bases left in between. Germline assignment: CDR1 SEHNR and CDR2 FQNEAQ (reference sequence). The CDR3 region has the DNA TGTGCCAGCAGCCACCAACAGGGCTCTAACTATGGCTACACCTTC. This encodes CASSHQQGSNYGYTF. Together with reference TRBV7-9 and TRBJ1-2, the CDR3 gives the full variable domain: DTGVSQNPRHKITKRGQNVTFRCDPISEHNRLYWYRQTLGQGPEFLTYFQNEAQLEKSRLLSDRFSAERPKGSFSTLEIQRTEQGDSAMYLCASSHQQGSNYGYTFGSGTRLTVV.

In this sample, this clonotype turned up a few times. The V gene is TRBV5-1, the J gene TRBJ1-1; TRBD1 matches at 12 bases. Germline-derived CDR1 and CDR2 are SGHRS and YFSETQ. The V and J ends lost 3 bases and 4 bases, in that order; junction bases with no gene match: 10. The CDR3 is 17 amino acids. CDR3: CASSSGGQGALGTEAFF. For the CDR3, the DNA is TGCGCCAGCAGCTCGGGGGGACAGGGGGCACTGGGCACTGAAGCTTTCTTT.

The gene calls are TRBV25-1 and TRBJ2-2, with TRBD1 matching over 7 bases. In germline, CDR1 is MGHDK, CDR2 SYGVNS. V lost 2 bases and J lost 0; bases outside the gene matches: 0. CDR3 size: 15 residues. Here the CDR3 DNA reads TGTGCCAGCAGTGAAGGGACAGCGAACACCGGGGAGCTGTTTTTT. It specifies CASSEGTANTGELFF.

Of note for this clonotype: The CDR3 does not end in the conserved phenylalanine or tryptophan, so this is likely a read error. The DNA is left out, because the CDR3 cannot be placed on it with certainty; the CDR3 is given as TCRdb lists it. The chain is built from TRBV28 and TRBJ2-7; TRBD1, the table's D call, lacks a check against the DNA. With termini counted, the CDR3 has 15 amino acids. Germline V gene lookup returns CDR1 MDHEN and CDR2 SYDVKM. The CDR3 reads CASSSPSSRGYEKYL.

This clonotype was seen repeatedly, ten times or more. The chain couples TRBV6-6 to TRBJ1-5; D perhaps matches TRBD1 (6 bases). Germline V lookup: CDR1 MNHNY, CDR2 SVGAGI (reference sequence). Between the trimmed V and J ends, which lost 11 bases and 10 bases, there was a span of 21 bases. The CDR3 sequence is 13 residues long. The CDR3 DNA is TGTGCCGGGACCAACAGGGAAATGGGACCCCAGCATTTT. Translating it yields CAGTNREMGPQHF.

At least ten counts were recorded for this clonotype. The rearrangement joins TRBV28 to TRBJ2-1; D not resolved. V was pared by 2 bases and J by 7 bases, with 9 bases between. The CDR3 runs 13 residues. The germline CDR1 and CDR2 sequences are MDHEN and SYDVKM. CDR3 nucleotides: TGTGCCAGCAGTTTACCAGTCGTTAATGAGCAGTTCTTC. Amino acids: CASSLPVVNEQFF.

This clonotype was detected many times. The chain combines TRBV10-3 with TRBJ2-2, with D possibly TRBD2 on 5 matching bases. The length of the CDR3 is 13 residues. V gave up 8 bases and J gave up 4 bases, with 11 bases separating them. The germline CDR1 and CDR2 sequences are ENHRY and SYGVKD. CDR3 nucleotides: TGTGCCATCGGGAAGGGAGTCACCGGGGAGCTGTTTTTT. It is translated as CAIGKGVTGELFF.

The gene calls are TRBV7-2 and TRBJ2-5; perhaps TRBD1 as D (5 bases). Trimming shortened V by 5 bases and J by 2 bases, and 12 bases separated the two germline ends. Germline V gene data show CDR1 as SGHTA and CDR2 as FQGNSA. There are 14 residues in the CDR3. This CDR3 is CASSSLDRQETQYF. The CDR3 DNA reads as TGTGCCAGCAGCAGTCTTGACAGACAAGAGACCCAGTACTTC.

This clonotype was observed at least ten times. The rearrangement joins TRBV29-1 to TRBJ1-1, with D possibly being TRBD1 (5 bases). Germline V gene lookup returns CDR1 SQVTM and CDR2 ANQGSEA. The V end was cut by 5 bases, the J end by 8 bases, with 12 bases between. The CDR3 is made up of 11 amino acids. The CDR3 bases are TGCAGCGTTCCAAAGGGGACGGAAGCTTTCTTT. Translating gives CSVPKGTEAFF.

This clonotype was counted many times. The V gene is TRBV7-2, the J gene TRBJ1-1; D perhaps matches TRBD1 (6 bases). Germline CDR1 SGHTA, CDR2 FQGNSA. Trimming took off 1 base at V and 3 bases at J, with 9 bases between the two ends. CDR3 size: 14 residues. The CDR3 region has the DNA TGTGCCAGCAGCTTAGGGGCAGGGGACACTGAAGCTTTCTTT. It specifies CASSLGAGDTEAFF.

This clonotype has at least ten counts. This chain uses TRBV28 with TRBJ1-2; weak D call: TRBD1 (5 bases). V was cut by 5 bases and J by 5 bases, with 18 bases left in between. The germline gives CDR1 MDHEN, CDR2 SYDVKM. The CDR3 runs 15 residues. CDR3 coding DNA: TGTGCCAGCAGTGCGAACGGACACCACTTATATGGCTACACCTTC. Its protein is CASSANGHHLYGYTF.

This clonotype showed up many times. The chain carries TRBV5-8 and TRBJ1-1, with D unresolved. V dropped 3 bases and J dropped 3 bases, with 12 bases sitting between them. The CDR3 contains 14 residues. The germline V gene has CDR1 SGHTS and CDR2 YDEGEE. This chain's CDR3 is CASSCGGRHTEAFF. The CDR3 region has the DNA TGTGCCAGCAGCTGCGGAGGGCGGCACACTGAAGCTTTCTTT.

In its sample, this clonotype was seen many times. The chain is built from TRBV19 and TRBJ2-1; 10 nucleotides match TRBD1. V lost 2 bases to trimming and J lost 5 bases; unmatched junction nucleotides: 6. The CDR3 is made up of 16 amino acids. Per the germline V gene, CDR1 is LNHDA and CDR2 is SQIVND (reference sequence). As DNA, the CDR3 is TGTGCCAGTAGTATAATCGGACAGGGGGACCACAATGAGCAGTTCTTC. This codes for CASSIIGQGDHNEQFF.